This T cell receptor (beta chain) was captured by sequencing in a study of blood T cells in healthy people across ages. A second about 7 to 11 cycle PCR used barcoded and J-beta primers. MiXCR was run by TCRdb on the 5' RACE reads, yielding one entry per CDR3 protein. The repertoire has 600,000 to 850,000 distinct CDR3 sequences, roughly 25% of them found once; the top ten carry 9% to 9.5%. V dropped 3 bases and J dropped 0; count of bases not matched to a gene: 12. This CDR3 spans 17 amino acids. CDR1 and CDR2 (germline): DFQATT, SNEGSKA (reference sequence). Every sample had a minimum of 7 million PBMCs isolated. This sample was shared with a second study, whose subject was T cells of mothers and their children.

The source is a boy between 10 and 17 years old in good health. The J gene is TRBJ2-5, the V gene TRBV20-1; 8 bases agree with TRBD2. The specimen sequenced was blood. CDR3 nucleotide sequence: TGCAGTGCTAGTGGAAGAGCGGGAGAAGGGTACCAAGAGACCCAGTACTTC. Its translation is CSASGRAGEGYQETQYF.